This TCR beta chain is from a study of shared clonotypes between healthy human individuals. With regard to this clone: What it recognizes is unknown.

Donors had no recently reported acute infections or vaccinations and were HIV-negative. Every subset had its genomic DNA shared out evenly among several immunoSEQ plates. Libraries were prepared by immunoSEQ multiplex PCR; TCRdb keeps only in-frame clonotypes and omits some of them. The sample has 1.6 million or so clones; more than 95% are singletons. Study-level results: Non-shared clonotypes were found to have lower generation probabilities than the clonotypes that were shared by all four of the sorted-subset donors. Few donors restricted represented genetic and exposure-history diversity.

The CDR3 runs to 17 residues. V was clipped by 4 bases and J by 7 bases; unmatched bases: 14. Germline lookup yields CDR1 SGHVS and CDR2 FNYEAQ. The specimen sequenced was naive CD4+ T cells sorted from blood. The sample's subset: CD45RA+ positively selected. The V and J genes are TRBV7-6 and TRBJ2-2, with 8 bases identical to TRBD2. This receptor was obtained from a man aged 30 to 45 in good health. CDR3 nucleotides: TGTGCCAGCAGCTCCGAGATACTAGCGGCCCTCGTCGGGGAGCTGTTTTTT. Protein product: CASSSEILAALVGELFF. The full variable domain, with the rest looked up from reference TRBV7-6 and TRBJ2-2, is GAGVSQSPRYKVTKRGQDVALRCDPISGHVSLYWYRQALGQGPEFLTYFNYEAQQDKSGLPNDRFSAERPEGSISTLTIQRTEQRDSAMYRCASSSEILAALVGELFFGEGSRLTVL.